This T cell receptor (beta chain) was captured in a study of blood T cells in healthy people across ages. In germline, CDR1 is MNHEY, CDR2 SVGEGT. V lost 2 bases, J lost 3 bases, and 8 bases stayed unmatched. This CDR3 is 16 amino acids long. A J-beta primer mix and a sample-barcoded 5' primer were used in a second PCR of about 7 to 11 cycles. TCRdb called the 5' RACE reads again in MiXCR, with one record for every CDR3 protein. The table includes 780,000 or so distinct CDR3 sequences, about 61% detected once. This clonotype was recorded at least ten times. This rearrangement joins TRBV6-2 or TRBV6-3 to TRBJ1-1, with 8 bases that match TRBD1. The sample consisted of blood. This clonotype originated in a man aged 40-50 years in good health. In DNA, the CDR3 is TGTGCCAGCAGTTACGGGGGACAGGACCGTTACACTGAAGCTTTCTTT. It codes for CASSYGGQDRYTEAFF.